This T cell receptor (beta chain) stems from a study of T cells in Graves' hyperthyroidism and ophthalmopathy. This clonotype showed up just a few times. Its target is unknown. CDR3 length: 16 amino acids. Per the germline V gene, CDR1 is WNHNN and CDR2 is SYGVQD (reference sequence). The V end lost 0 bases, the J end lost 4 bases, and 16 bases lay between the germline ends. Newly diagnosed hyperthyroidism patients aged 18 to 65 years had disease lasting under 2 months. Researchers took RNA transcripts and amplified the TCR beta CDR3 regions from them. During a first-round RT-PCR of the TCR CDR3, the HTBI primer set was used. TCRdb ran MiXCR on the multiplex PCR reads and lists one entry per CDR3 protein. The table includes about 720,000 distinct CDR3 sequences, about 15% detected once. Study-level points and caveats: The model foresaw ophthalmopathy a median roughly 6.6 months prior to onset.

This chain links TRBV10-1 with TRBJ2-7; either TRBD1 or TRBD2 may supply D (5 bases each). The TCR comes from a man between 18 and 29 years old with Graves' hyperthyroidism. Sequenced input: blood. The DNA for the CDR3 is TGCGCCAGCAGTGAGTCGATACCAGGGAGAGGATACGAGCAGTACTTC. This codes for CASSESIPGRGYEQYF.